Many counts were recorded for the clone carrying this T cell receptor (beta chain). Its antigen is unidentified. UMIs were added to TCR cDNA along with a universal primer site when it was made by 5'RACE template switching. Each CDR3 protein is one row after TCRdb ran MiXCR on the 5' RACE reads. The sample records some 160,000 distinct CDR3 sequences, more than 5.5% being singletons. V gave up 5 bases and J gave up 7 bases, with 15 bases separating them. CDR1 is LGHDT and CDR2 is YNNKEL in the germline V gene (reference sequence). CDR3 length: 14 residues. This record comes from a study of T cells after yellow fever vaccination. General study results and limits: Only a minor proportion of clonotypes was detected across both CD4 and CD8 compartments. Weaker, the secondary response had a peak occurring faster, on day 5 versus 15.

The chain combines TRBV3-1 with TRBJ2-1, with a weak D call TRBD2 (6 bases). The source of this sequence is a man aged 18 to 30 who received the YFV17D yellow fever vaccine. The sequencing here drew on CD4+ T cells sorted from PBMCs, taken about 5 days after the first yellow fever vaccination. The CDR3 loop is CASSAAFGGNEQFF. The CDR3 bases are TGTGCCAGCAGCGCCGCCTTTGGGGGGAATGAGCAGTTCTTC.